The TCR beta chain described here comes from a study of T-cell reconstitution after alpha-beta-depleted transplantation in children (TCRdb year 2016). The study in broad terms: T-cell immune reconstitution after TCRalphabeta/CD19-depleted allogeneic hematopoietic cell transplantation in children was quantitatively tracked in the study by means of TCR repertoire profiling. Study-level results and caveats: In some patients, the high TCRbeta diversity seen at day 60 was put down to recipient T cells and intrathymic progenitors that had survived conditioning. Hyperexpanded clone frequencies declined over subsequent months; after one year, T-cell counts and TCRbeta diversity were mostly attributed to newly produced T cells. The apparently early alphabetaT-cell count recovery about two months after transplant was reportedly dependent on only several hundred rapidly expanded clones derived from non-depleted graft cells.

This sample's treatment or condition label indicates: allogeneic hematopoietic cell transplantation with graft depleted of TCRalphabeta T cells and CD19 B cells. TCRalphabeta/CD19-depleted allogeneic hematopoietic cell grafts were given to the transplant recipients, all of whom were children. This clonotype was detected ten times or more. Its antigen remains unidentified. Nothing much larger sits one base from this clone, and base qualities are not available. The receptor library was made with PCR. Sequencing was carried out with an Illumina HiSeq 2500. TCR library preparation used molecular barcoding, with unique molecular identifiers applied to normalize quantification of the TCRbeta repertoire. TCRdb itself trimmed the public reads at Q25 with fastp, ran MiXCR and retained productive beta chains. Rows are unified per CDR3 protein, each entry keeping the most common DNA and genes. The sample yields more than 90,000 distinct CDR3 sequences; approximately 10% were counted once. Clones ranked in the top ten supply less than 40% of the sample.

The V end gives up 6 bases and the J end 2 bases, leaving 7 bases in the junction not matched to a gene. The CDR3 has 14 amino acids, counting the end cysteine and phenylalanine. CDR3 DNA only is kept here, 42 bases in frame from base 1. Material: PBMCs, obtained before TCRalphabeta/CD19-depleted stem cell transplant. The chain is made from TRBV12-3 or TRBV12-4 and TRBJ2-7, with 7 bases matching TRBD2. The receptor was derived from a boy younger than 10 with acute lymphoblastic leukemia, due to receive a stem cell transplant. The CDR3 protein sequence reads: CASRMSSGAYEQYF. The nucleotide sequence is TGTGCCAGCAGGATGTCTAGCGGCGCCTACGAGCAGTACTTC.